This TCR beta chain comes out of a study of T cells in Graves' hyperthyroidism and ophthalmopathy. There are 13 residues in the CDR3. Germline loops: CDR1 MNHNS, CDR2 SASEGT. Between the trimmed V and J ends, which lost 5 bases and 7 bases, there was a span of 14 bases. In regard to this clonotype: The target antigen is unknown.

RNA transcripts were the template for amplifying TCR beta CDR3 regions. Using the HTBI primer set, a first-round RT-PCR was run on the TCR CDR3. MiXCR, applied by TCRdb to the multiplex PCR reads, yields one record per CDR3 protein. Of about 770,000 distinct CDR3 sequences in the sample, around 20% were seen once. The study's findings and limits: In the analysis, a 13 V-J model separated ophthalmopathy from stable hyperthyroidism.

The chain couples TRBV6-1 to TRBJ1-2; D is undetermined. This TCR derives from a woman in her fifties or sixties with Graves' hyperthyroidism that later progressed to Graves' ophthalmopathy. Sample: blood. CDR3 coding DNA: TGTGCCAGCAGTCCCCGACCCCCAGGTGGCTACACCTTC. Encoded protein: CASSPRPPGGYTF.